These 22 T cell receptor beta chains originate from one sample sequenced in a study of cytomegalovirus exposure and HLA in healthy donors. A multiplex PCR was run with 60 Vbeta primers and 13 Jbeta primers. The method was immunoSEQ multiplex PCR; TCRdb's version includes in-frame clones alone and lacks a portion of them. The repertoire holds 180,000 or so clones, with around a tenth as singletons. The source material was PBMCs. Every receptor here comes from a woman aged 25 to 39 in good health and CMV-seropositive.

With regard to this clone: The junction departs from the called germline gene at one end, perhaps through a read error. Additional DNA sequences in this sample encode the identical CDR3. CDR3 coding DNA: TGCGCCAGCAGCTTGGTAGGGGGCGGGCAGCCGCAGCATTTT. Translating gives CASSLVGGGQPQHF. This chain connects TRBV5-1 to TRBJ1-5; 7 bases match TRBD1. The CDR3 spans 14 residues. Germline CDR1 and CDR2: SGHRS and YFSETQ.

V is TRBV12-5 and J is TRBJ2-3; 7 bases are shared with TRBD1. The junction had 4 bases not matched to a gene; V was cut back by 4 bases and J by 3 bases. Germline assignment: CDR1 LGHNT and CDR2 FRNRAP. This CDR3 is built from 14 residues. The CDR3 spells CASGSTGLTDTQYF. The CDR3 nucleotides read TGTGCTAGTGGTTCGACAGGGTTGACAGATACGCAGTATTTT.

This clone was detected a few times. This chain uses TRBV13 with TRBJ2-2; TRBD2 aligns across 8 bases. The germline V gene has CDR1 PRHDT and CDR2 FYEKMQ (reference sequence). This CDR3 contains 18 residues. V dropped 5 bases and J dropped 2; count of bases not matched to a gene: 13. This CDR3 reads CASSRQPLLAANTGELFF. CDR3 in DNA: TGTGCCAGCAGCCGCCAACCCTTACTAGCGGCAAACACCGGGGAGCTGTTTTTT.

V gene TRBV30 combines with J gene TRBJ1-4; 9 bases line up with TRBD1. CDR3 size: 13 residues. V lost 7 bases and J lost 8; bases outside the gene matches: 8. Germline CDR1 GTSNPN, CDR2 SVGIG (reference sequence). This CDR3 reads CAYSTGGWEKLFF. CDR3 coding DNA: TGTGCCTACTCTACAGGGGGCTGGGAAAAACTGTTTTTT.

This clone appeared a few times. The CDR3 nucleotides are TGTGCCAGCAGTTACTCGGGAGTAGCGGTCACAGATACGCAGTATTTT. Encoded protein: CASSYSGVAVTDTQYF. The rearrangement joins TRBV6-6 to TRBJ2-3; D may be TRBD2 (6 bases). The CDR3 has 16 residues. Germline loops: CDR1 MNHNY, CDR2 SVGAGI (reference sequence). With 0 bases removed from V and 2 bases from J, the gap between germline ends came to 12 bases.

J is TRBJ2-3 and V is TRBV15; maybe TRBD2 (6 bases). The V gene's germline CDR1 is LNHNV and CDR2 YYDKDF (reference sequence). V was shortened by 1 base and J by 5 bases, with 16 bases between the two germline ends. This CDR3 has 16 residues. The CDR3 spells CATSRALAGGVDTQYF. The CDR3 DNA reads TGTGCCACCAGCAGAGCCCTAGCCGGAGGGGTAGATACGCAGTATTTT.

This clone was recorded a few times. The gene calls are TRBV18 and TRBJ2-5; possible D gene TRBD1, 6 bases. The ends were cut back, 3 bases at V and 5 bases at J, with 16 bases in the middle. Germline V CDR1 and CDR2: KGHSH, LQKENI. The length of the CDR3 is 15 residues. The CDR3 sequence: CASSPRGSGTETQYF. DNA for the CDR3: TGTGCCAGCTCACCTAGGGGGTCCGGGACCGAGACCCAGTACTTC.

This chain joins TRBV6-6 and TRBJ2-2, with D tentatively TRBD1 (6 bases). The CDR3 length is 13 residues. Trimming removed 11 bases from V and 3 bases from J, with 13 bases in between. Germline V gene data show CDR1 as MNHNY and CDR2 as SVGAGI (reference sequence). The CDR3 nucleotides are TGTGCCGGACGTGGGGGCTACACCGGGGAGCTGTTTTTT. The encoded protein is CAGRGGYTGELFF.

On this clone itself: A read error may produce the germline difference seen at one junction end. The chain combines TRBV6-6 with TRBJ1-1; no reliable D call. The CDR3 sequence is 12 residues long. Germline CDR1 is MNHNY and CDR2 is SVGAGI (reference sequence). The CDR3 region is CASSYSRTVAFF. In nucleotides, the CDR3 is TGTGCCAGCAGTTACTCCAGGACTGTAGCTTTCTTT.

CDR3 bases: TGTGCCAGCTCCCAACGGGGGATCGTGTACGAGCAGTACTTC. This gives the protein CASSQRGIVYEQYF. The chain has TRBV6-1 and TRBJ2-5, with a tentative D call TRBD2 (6 bases). The J call may be faulty, since TRBJ2-7 better matches the DNA end. The CDR3 runs to 14 residues. Per germline, CDR1 MNHNS and CDR2 SASEGT.

This clone was counted only a few times. This chain links TRBV19 with TRBJ1-2; 8 bases map to TRBD1. The CDR3 consists of 13 residues. Germline V lookup: CDR1 LNHDA, CDR2 SQIVND (reference sequence). The junction had 3 bases not matched to a gene; V was cut back by 6 bases and J by 3 bases. The CDR3 nucleotides read TGTGCCAGTAGGGAGACAGGGGACTATGGCTACACCTTC. Translation gives CASRETGDYGYTF.

This clone occurred a few times. The chain links TRBV30 to TRBJ2-3; D is possibly TRBD1 (7 bases). This CDR3 has 15 residues. The germline V gene has CDR1 GTSNPN and CDR2 SVGIG (reference sequence). V dropped 0 bases and J dropped 4 bases, with 14 bases sitting between them. The CDR3 DNA sequence: TGTGCCTGGAGTGTCTGGCAGGGGGGACCAGATACGCAGTATTTT. This sequence encodes CAWSVWQGGPDTQYF.

This clone occurred a few times. This is likely a read error, given that the CDR3 carries no conserved phenylalanine or tryptophan at its end. The chain links TRBV18 to TRBJ1-1, with D possibly matching TRBD1 (6 bases). The CDR3 runs 15 residues. Per the germline V gene, CDR1 is KGHSH and CDR2 is LQKENI. Trimming took 1 base from V and 0 from J, leaving 9 bases between them. DNA for the CDR3: TGTGCCAGCTCACCACAGGGGGGGGTGAACACTGAAGCTTTCCTT. Translated, it gives CASSPQGGVNTEAFL.

The chain combines TRBV12-5 with TRBJ1-1; D perhaps matches TRBD1 (6 bases). V lost 6 bases and J lost 7, with 15 bases in between. The CDR3 extends over 13 amino acids. Looked up from germline, CDR1 is LGHNT and CDR2 is FRNRAP. The CDR3: CASGIQGENEAFF. CDR3 nucleotide sequence: TGTGCTAGTGGCATACAGGGAGAGAATGAAGCTTTCTTT.

CDR3 coding DNA: TGCGCCAGCAGCTTGAGTCCGGGAGACTACAATGAGCAGTTCTTC. It is translated as CASSLSPGDYNEQFF. This chain uses TRBV5-1 with TRBJ2-1; D perhaps matches TRBD2 (6 bases). V lost 1 base, J lost 3 bases, and 11 bases lay in between. Germline values: CDR1 SGHRS, CDR2 YFSETQ. The CDR3 totals 15 residues.

The V gene is TRBV10-1, the J gene TRBJ2-1, with D possibly being TRBD1 (6 bases). The V end lost 0 bases, the J end lost 5 bases, and 20 bases lay between the germline ends. Per germline, CDR1 WNHNN and CDR2 SYGVQD (reference sequence). The CDR3 consists of 18 residues. The CDR3 sequence is CASSESGPGRGSDNEQFF. In DNA, the CDR3 is TGCGCCAGCAGTGAGTCAGGGCCCGGTAGGGGGAGTGACAATGAGCAGTTCTTC.

The chain carries TRBV9 and TRBJ2-5; possible D gene TRBD1, 5 bases. The CDR3 runs 15 residues. The ends were cut back, 0 bases at V and 5 bases at J, with 14 bases in the middle. CDR1 is SGDLS and CDR2 is YYNGEE in the germline V gene. CDR3 nucleotide sequence: TGTGCCAGCAGCGTAGATTCAGGGCTCCGGGAGACCCAGTACTTC. The encoded protein is CASSVDSGLRETQYF.

A single count supports this clone. The chain combines TRBV27 with TRBJ2-2; 8 nucleotides match TRBD1. V lost 10 bases and J lost 5; bases outside the gene matches: 6. Germline V gene sequence: CDR1 MNHEY, CDR2 SMNVEV (reference sequence). The CDR3 extends over 13 amino acids. CDR3 sequence reads: CATTGGRTGELFF. CDR3 sequence (DNA): TGTGCCACCACAGGGGGTCGGACCGGGGAGCTGTTTTTT.

This clone was recorded a few times. The chain is built from TRBV29-1 and TRBJ2-1; 12 bases line up with TRBD2. The length of the CDR3 is 16 residues. The V segment lost 6 bases and the J segment 4 bases; nucleotides outside the gene matches: 10. Germline V gives CDR1 SQVTM, CDR2 ANQGSEA. CDR3: CSVAGLAGPGYNEQFF. CDR3 DNA: TGCAGCGTGGCAGGACTAGCGGGACCGGGGTACAATGAGCAGTTCTTC.

This clone was found a few times. The chain carries TRBV7-2 and TRBJ2-1, with 13 nucleotides matching TRBD2. Germline trimming cut 11 bases from V and 7 bases from J; bases unmatched to any gene: 8. Germline V lookup: CDR1 SGHTA, CDR2 FQGNSA. The CDR3 is 14 amino acids. Here the CDR3 DNA reads TGTGCCCGCTTGACTAGCGGGAGGCAGAATGAGCAGTTCTTC. Translated, it gives CARLTSGRQNEQFF.

This chain links TRBV5-4 with TRBJ2-3; D remains unclear. This CDR3 has 14 amino acids. The V gene's germline CDR1 is SGHNT and CDR2 YYREEE (reference sequence). The V end was cut by 1 base, the J end by 2 bases, with 8 bases between. CDR3 amino acids: CASSLTRYTDTQYF. The CDR3 DNA reads as TGTGCCAGCAGCTTGACGCGGTACACAGATACGCAGTATTTT.

This chain uses TRBV10-1 with TRBJ1-1; tentative D call: TRBD1 (6 bases). Germline loops: CDR1 WNHNN, CDR2 SYGVQD (reference sequence). Trimming removed 7 bases from V and 4 bases from J, with 16 bases in between. The length of the CDR3 is 14 residues. This CDR3 reads CASTPITGITEAFF. The CDR3 bases are TGCGCCAGCACCCCTATAACAGGGATCACTGAAGCTTTCTTT.